The text below deals with one TCR beta chain. This sample was taken from a study of blood T cell repertoires in COVID-19. Produced via immunoSEQ multiplex PCR; TCRdb's table is partial and in-frame only. The sample gives 150,000 to 200,000 clones, 79% of which show up once; around a sixth is in the top ten. Germline V lookup: CDR1 KGHSH, CDR2 LQKENI. This CDR3 region has 17 residues. The ends lost 3 bases at V and 2 bases at J; junction bases unmatched: 9. The material sequenced was peripheral blood. The clonotype was recovered from a man aged 60-69 years with active or convalescent COVID-19. The chain recombines TRBV18 with TRBJ2-2; TRBD1 matches at 7 bases. CDR3: CASSPPSGDSNTGELFF. The CDR3 DNA reads as TGTGCCAGCTCACCCCCGTCTGGGGACAGCAACACCGGGGAGCTGTTTTTT.